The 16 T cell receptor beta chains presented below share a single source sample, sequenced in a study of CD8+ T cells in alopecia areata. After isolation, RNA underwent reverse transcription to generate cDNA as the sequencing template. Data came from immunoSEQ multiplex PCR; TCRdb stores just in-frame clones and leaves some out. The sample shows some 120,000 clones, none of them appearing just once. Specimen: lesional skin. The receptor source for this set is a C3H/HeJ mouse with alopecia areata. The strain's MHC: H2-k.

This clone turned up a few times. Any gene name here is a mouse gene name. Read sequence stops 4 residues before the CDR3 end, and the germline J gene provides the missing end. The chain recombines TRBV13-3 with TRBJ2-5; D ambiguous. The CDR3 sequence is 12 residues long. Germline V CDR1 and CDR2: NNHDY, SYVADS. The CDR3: CASSHTIDTQYF. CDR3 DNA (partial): TGTGCCAGCAGTCACACAATAGAC. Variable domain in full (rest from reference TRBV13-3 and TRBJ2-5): EAAVTQSPRSKVAVTGGKVTLSCHQTNNHDYMYWYRQDTGHGLRLIHYSYVADSTEKGDIPDGYKASRPSQENFSLILELASLSQTAVYFCASSHTIDTQYFGPGTRLLVL.

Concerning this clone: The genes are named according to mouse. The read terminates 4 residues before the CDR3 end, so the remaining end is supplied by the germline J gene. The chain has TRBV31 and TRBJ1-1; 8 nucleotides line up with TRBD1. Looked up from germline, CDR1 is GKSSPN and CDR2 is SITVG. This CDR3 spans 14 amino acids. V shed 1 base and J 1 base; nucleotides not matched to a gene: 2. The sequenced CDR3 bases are TGTGCCTGGAGTCCAGACAGGGGAAACACA. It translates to CAWSPDRGNT. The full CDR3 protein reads CAWSPDRGNTEVFF.

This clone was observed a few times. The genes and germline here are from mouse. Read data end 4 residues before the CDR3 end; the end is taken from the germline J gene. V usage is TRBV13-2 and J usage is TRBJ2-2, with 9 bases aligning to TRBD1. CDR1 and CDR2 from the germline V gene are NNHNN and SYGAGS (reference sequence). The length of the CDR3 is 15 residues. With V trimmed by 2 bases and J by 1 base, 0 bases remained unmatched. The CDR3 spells CASGEGQGNTGQLYF. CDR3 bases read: TGTGCCAGCGGTGAGGGACAGGGAAACACCGGG.

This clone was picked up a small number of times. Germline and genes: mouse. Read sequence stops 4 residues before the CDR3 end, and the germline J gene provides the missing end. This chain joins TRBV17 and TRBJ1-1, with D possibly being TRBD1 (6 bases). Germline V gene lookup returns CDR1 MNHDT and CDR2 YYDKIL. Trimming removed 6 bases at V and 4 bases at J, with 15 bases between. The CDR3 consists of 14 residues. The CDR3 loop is CASSIGTPGTEVFF. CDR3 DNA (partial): TGTGCTAGCAGCATCGGGACACCCGGCACA.

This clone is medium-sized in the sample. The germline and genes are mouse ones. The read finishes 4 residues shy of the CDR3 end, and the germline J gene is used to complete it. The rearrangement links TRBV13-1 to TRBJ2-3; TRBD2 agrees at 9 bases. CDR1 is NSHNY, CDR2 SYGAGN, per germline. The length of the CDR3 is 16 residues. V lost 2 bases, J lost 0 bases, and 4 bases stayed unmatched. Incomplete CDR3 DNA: TGTGCCAGCAGTGAACCTGACTGGGGGAGTGCAGAA. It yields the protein CASSEPDWGSAE. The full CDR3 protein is CASSEPDWGSAETLYF.

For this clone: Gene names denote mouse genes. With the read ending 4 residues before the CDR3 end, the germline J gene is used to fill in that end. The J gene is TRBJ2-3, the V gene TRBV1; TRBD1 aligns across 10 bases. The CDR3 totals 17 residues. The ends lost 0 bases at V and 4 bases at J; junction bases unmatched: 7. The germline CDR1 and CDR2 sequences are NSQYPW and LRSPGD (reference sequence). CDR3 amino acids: CTCSAEGPGQGTETLYF. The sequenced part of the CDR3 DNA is TGCACCTGCAGTGCAGAGGGCCCGGGACAGGGGACAGAA.

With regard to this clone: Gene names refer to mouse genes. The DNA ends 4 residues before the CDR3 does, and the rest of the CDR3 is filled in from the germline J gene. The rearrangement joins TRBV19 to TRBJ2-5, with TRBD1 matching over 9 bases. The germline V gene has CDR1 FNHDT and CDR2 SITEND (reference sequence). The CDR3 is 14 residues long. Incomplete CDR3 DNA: TGTGCCAGCAGTCTCTCCGGGACAGGGGAC. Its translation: CASSLSGTGD. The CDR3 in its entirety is CASSLSGTGDTQYF.

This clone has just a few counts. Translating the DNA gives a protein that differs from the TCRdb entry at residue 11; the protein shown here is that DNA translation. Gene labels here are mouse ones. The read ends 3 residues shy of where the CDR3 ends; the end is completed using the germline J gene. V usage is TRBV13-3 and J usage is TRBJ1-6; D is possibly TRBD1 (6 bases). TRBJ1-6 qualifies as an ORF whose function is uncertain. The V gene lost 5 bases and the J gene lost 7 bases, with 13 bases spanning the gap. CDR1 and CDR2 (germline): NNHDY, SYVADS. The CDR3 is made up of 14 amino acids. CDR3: CASSQTGMNSPLYF. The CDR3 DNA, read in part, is TGTGCCAGCAGCCAAACAGGGATGAATTCGCCC.

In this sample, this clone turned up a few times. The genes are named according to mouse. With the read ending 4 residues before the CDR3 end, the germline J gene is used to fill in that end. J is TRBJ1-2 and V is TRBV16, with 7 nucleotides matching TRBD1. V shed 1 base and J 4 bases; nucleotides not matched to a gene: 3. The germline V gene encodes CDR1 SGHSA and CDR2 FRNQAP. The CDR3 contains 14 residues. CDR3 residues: CASSLGGGGSDYTF. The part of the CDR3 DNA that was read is TGTGCAAGCAGCTTAGGAGGGGGCGGCTCC.

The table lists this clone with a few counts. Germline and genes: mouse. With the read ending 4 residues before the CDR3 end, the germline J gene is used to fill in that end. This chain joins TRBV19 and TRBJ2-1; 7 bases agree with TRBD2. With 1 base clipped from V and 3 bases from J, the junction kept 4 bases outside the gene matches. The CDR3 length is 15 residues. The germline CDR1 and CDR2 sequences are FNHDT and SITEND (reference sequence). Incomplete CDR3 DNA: TGTGCCAGCAGTATAAGCGGGGGGGTCTATGCT. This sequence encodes CASSISGGVYA. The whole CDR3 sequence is CASSISGGVYAEQFF. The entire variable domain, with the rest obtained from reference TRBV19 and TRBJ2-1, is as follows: GGIITQTPKFLIGQEGQKLTLKCQQNFNHDTMYWYRQDSGKGLRLIYYSITENDLQKGDLSEGYDASREKKSSFSLTVTSAQKNEMAVFLCASSISGGVYAEQFFGPGTRLTVL.

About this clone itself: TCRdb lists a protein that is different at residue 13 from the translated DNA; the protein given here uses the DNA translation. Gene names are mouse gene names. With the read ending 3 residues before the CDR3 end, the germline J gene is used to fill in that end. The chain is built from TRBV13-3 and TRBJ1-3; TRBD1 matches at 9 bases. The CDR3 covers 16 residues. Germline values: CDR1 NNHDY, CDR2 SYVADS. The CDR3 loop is CASSDGGQGSGGTLYF. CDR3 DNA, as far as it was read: TGTGCCAGCAGTGATGGGGGACAGGGTTCTGGAGGTACG. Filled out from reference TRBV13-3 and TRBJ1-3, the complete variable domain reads EAAVTQSPRSKVAVTGGKVTLSCHQTNNHDYMYWYRQDTGHGLRLIHYSYVADSTEKGDIPDGYKASRPSQENFSLILELASLSQTAVYFCASSDGGQGSGGTLYFGEGSRLIVV.

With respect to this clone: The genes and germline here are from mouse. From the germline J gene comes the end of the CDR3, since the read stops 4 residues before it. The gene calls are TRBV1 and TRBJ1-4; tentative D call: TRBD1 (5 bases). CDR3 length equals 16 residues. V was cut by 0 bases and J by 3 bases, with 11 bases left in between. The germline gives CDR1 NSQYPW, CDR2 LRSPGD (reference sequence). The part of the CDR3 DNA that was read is TGCACCTGCAGTGCAGATCGGGGGGGGACCAACGAA. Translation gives CTCSADRGGTNE. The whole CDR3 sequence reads CTCSADRGGTNERLFF.

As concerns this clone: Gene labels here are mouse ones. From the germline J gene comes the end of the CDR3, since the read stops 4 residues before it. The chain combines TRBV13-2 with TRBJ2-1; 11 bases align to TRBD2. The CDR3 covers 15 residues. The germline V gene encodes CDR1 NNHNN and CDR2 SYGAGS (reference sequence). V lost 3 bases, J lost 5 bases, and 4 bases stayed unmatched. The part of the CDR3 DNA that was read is TGTGCCAGCGGTGGAGACTGGGGGGGAGATGCT. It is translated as CASGGDWGGDA. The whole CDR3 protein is CASGGDWGGDAEQFF.

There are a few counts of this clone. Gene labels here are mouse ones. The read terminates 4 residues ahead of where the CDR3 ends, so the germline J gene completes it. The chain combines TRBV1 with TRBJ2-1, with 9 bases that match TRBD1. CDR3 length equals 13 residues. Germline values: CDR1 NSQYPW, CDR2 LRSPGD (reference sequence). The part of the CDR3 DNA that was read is TGCACCTGCAGTCGGACAGGGGTCGCT. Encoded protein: CTCSRTGVA. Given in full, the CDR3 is CTCSRTGVAEQFF. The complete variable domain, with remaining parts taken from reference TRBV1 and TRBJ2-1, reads VTLLEQNPRWRLVPRGQAVNLRCILKNSQYPWMSWYQQDLQKQLQWLFTLRSPGDKEVKSLPGADYLATRVTDTELRLQVANMSQGRTLYCTCSRTGVAEQFFGPGTRLTVL.

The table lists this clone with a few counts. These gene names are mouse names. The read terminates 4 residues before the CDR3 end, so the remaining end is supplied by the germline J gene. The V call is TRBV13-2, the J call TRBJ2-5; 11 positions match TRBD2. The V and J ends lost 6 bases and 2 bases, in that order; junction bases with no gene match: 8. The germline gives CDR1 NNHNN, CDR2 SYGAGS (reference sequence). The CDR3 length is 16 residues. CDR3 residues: CASAIGDWGIQDTQYF. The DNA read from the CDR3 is TGTGCCAGCGCGATAGGGGACTGGGGGATCCAAGAC.

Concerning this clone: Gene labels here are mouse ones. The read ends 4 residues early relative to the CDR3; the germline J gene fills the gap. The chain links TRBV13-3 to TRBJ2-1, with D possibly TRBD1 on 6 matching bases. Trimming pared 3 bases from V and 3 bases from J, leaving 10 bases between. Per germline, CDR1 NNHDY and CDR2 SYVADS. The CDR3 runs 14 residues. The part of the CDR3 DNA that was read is TGTGCCAGCAGTGCGGACAGCCTCTATGCT. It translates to CASSADSLYA. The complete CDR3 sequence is CASSADSLYAEQFF.